Below are 30 T cell receptor beta chains sequenced from a single sample in a study of shared clonotypes between healthy human individuals. The protocol was immunoSEQ multiplex PCR, while the TCRdb copy is restricted to in-frame clones and leaves out a portion. This sample carries over 2 million clones, around 92% of them seen once, and the ten largest clones take 0.37%. The sample consisted of naive CD4+ T cells from PBMCs. Subset defined: CD45RA+ positively selected. These TCRs come from a man younger than 35 in good health. Some clones in this sample may be carry-over from other donors' samples.

CDR3 sequence (DNA): TGCGCCAGCAGCTTGGTTAGCAGGGCTATGAACACTGAAGCTTTCTTT. Encoded protein: CASSLVSRAMNTEAFF. The genes are TRBV5-1 and TRBJ1-1, with D maybe TRBD1 (5 bases). Per germline, CDR1 SGHRS and CDR2 YFSETQ. V shed 0 bases and J shed 0 bases, with 12 bases lying between them. The length of the CDR3 is 16 residues.

V gene TRBV27 combines with J gene TRBJ1-2, with D unresolved. V was shortened by 5 bases and J by 3 bases, with 16 bases between the two germline ends. Germline-derived CDR1 and CDR2 are MNHEY and SMNVEV (reference sequence). The CDR3 is 15 amino acids. This CDR3 reads CASSPQMLGYYGYTF. Here the CDR3 DNA reads TGTGCCAGCAGTCCCCAGATGTTGGGGTACTATGGCTACACCTTC.

This clone appeared a few times. The chain links TRBV7-3 to TRBJ1-1; no clear D gene. The length of the CDR3 is 13 residues. From germline, CDR1 is SGHTA and CDR2 FQGTGA. The ends were cut back, 5 bases at V and 3 bases at J, with 10 bases in the middle. CDR3 nucleotides: TGTGCCAGCAGCCCCCAAGGAGACACTGAAGCTTTCTTT. Protein product: CASSPQGDTEAFF.

The chain couples TRBV23-1 to TRBJ2-2; either TRBD1 or TRBD2 may supply D (5 bases each). TRBV23-1 is classed as an ORF, of uncertain function. This CDR3 is 13 amino acids long. The germline V and J ends were trimmed by 4 bases and 6 bases, with 9 bases remaining between them. This chain's CDR3 is CASSLGDPGELFF. The CDR3 DNA reads TGCGCCAGCAGTCTTGGGGACCCCGGGGAGCTGTTTTTT.

The sample holds one count of this clone. Other nucleotide sequences in the sample specify the same CDR3. V gene TRBV28 combines with J gene TRBJ1-2, with 8 bases identical to TRBD1. The CDR3 covers 15 residues. Germline CDR1 reads MDHEN; CDR2 reads SYDVKM. V was clipped by 5 bases and J by 4 bases; unmatched bases: 9. The DNA for the CDR3 is TGTGCCAGCAGTCCCGCCGGACAGGGTTTCTATGGCTACACCTTC. It specifies CASSPAGQGFYGYTF.

Concerning this clone itself: Other DNA sequences in this specimen translate into the identical CDR3. V usage is TRBV7-2 and J usage is TRBJ2-7; D is uncertain. The CDR3 contains 13 residues. CDR1 is SGHTA, CDR2 FQGNSA, per germline. The V end lost 1 base, the J end lost 0 bases, and 4 bases lay between the germline ends. The CDR3 region is CASSLGPSYEQYF. Written as DNA, the CDR3 is TGTGCCAGCAGCTTAGGTCCCTCCTACGAGCAGTACTTC.

The chain is built from TRBV11-2 and TRBJ2-7, with 10 bases fitting TRBD2. CDR1 and CDR2 from the germline V gene are SGHAT and FQNNGV. The trim removed 1 base at V and 0 bases at J, leaving 6 bases unmatched. This CDR3 is built from 17 residues. The CDR3 is CASSLATSGTRSYEQYF. The CDR3 DNA is TGTGCCAGCAGCTTAGCTACTAGCGGGACCCGCTCCTACGAGCAGTACTTC.

The CDR3 sequence: CSVRQGYTEAFF. DNA of the CDR3: TGCAGCGTCCGACAGGGGTACACTGAAGCTTTCTTT. The chain carries TRBV29-1 and TRBJ1-1; 8 bases match TRBD1. CDR1 is SQVTM and CDR2 is ANQGSEA in the germline V gene. The CDR3 is made up of 12 amino acids. V lost 6 bases and J lost 3; bases outside the gene matches: 3.

As concerns this clone: Other DNA sequences in this sample translate to the same CDR3. V and J are TRBV15 and TRBJ2-5, with 8 bases fitting TRBD2. V lost 1 base, J lost 4 bases, and 2 bases stayed unmatched. Germline V gene lookup returns CDR1 LNHNV and CDR2 YYDKDF (reference sequence). This CDR3 has 14 residues. The CDR3 DNA reads TGTGCCACCAGCAGAGCGGGGGGGCGAGAGACCCAGTACTTC. Translated, it gives CATSRAGGRETQYF.

This clone was observed a single time. Other DNA sequences in this sample translate to the same CDR3. J is TRBJ2-5 and V is TRBV5-1, with D possibly being TRBD1 (6 bases). V lost 0 bases, J lost 2 bases, and 14 bases lay in between. CDR1 is SGHRS and CDR2 is YFSETQ in the germline V gene. The CDR3 is 16 residues long. As DNA, the CDR3 is TGCGCCAGCAGCTTGGCTGGTACAGGGAGTCAAGAGACCCAGTACTTC. This sequence encodes CASSLAGTGSQETQYF.

A remark on this clone: Distinct nucleotide sequences in the sample also encode this CDR3. The V call is TRBV20-1, the J call TRBJ2-7, with D uncertain. The CDR3 is 10 residues long. CDR1 and CDR2 (germline): DFQATT, SNEGSKA (reference sequence). The V end was cut by 5 bases, the J end by 3 bases, with 5 bases between. The CDR3 protein is CSAGIYEQYF. The CDR3 DNA sequence: TGCAGTGCTGGAATCTACGAGCAGTACTTC.

The chain has TRBV11-2 and TRBJ1-2; tentative D call: TRBD1 (5 bases). The germline gives CDR1 SGHAT, CDR2 FQNNGV. CDR3 length equals 13 residues. V gave up 1 base and J gave up 8 bases, with 11 bases separating them. CDR3 bases: TGTGCCAGCAGCTTAGTAAGGACAAACGGCTACACCTTC. It yields the protein CASSLVRTNGYTF.

The chain employs TRBV28 and TRBJ2-7; possibly TRBD1 for D (5 bases). The length of the CDR3 is 15 residues. With 0 bases removed from V and 2 bases from J, the gap between germline ends came to 11 bases. The germline gives CDR1 MDHEN, CDR2 SYDVKM. Here the CDR3 reads CASSLWGRAAYEQYF. The CDR3 nucleotides read TGTGCCAGCAGTTTATGGGGCAGGGCAGCCTACGAGCAGTACTTC.

The V call is TRBV4-1, the J call TRBJ2-1; weak D call: TRBD2 (5 bases). Trimming took off 3 bases at V and 0 bases at J, with 12 bases between the two ends. Germline CDR1 MGHRA, CDR2 YSYEKL. This CDR3 comprises 16 residues. CDR3 sequence (DNA): TGCGCCAGCAGCCACGGGCGGGTGAGCTCCTACAATGAGCAGTTCTTC. It is translated as CASSHGRVSSYNEQFF.

The V call is TRBV7-2, the J call TRBJ1-1, with D tentatively TRBD1 (6 bases). The germline V gene encodes CDR1 SGHTA and CDR2 FQGNSA. The CDR3 extends over 15 amino acids. V lost 5 bases to trimming and J lost 4 bases, with 17 bases between them. The CDR3 DNA follows: TGTGCCAGCAGCCCCCCGGGAACAGGGAGCACTGAAGCTTTCTTT. Its translation: CASSPPGTGSTEAFF.

The chain combines TRBV10-3 with TRBJ1-5; a weak D match, TRBD1 (5 bases). The CDR3 runs to 16 residues. Germline values: CDR1 ENHRY, CDR2 SYGVKD. Trimming removed 4 bases at V and 6 bases at J, with 19 bases between. CDR3: CAISVEAGPGGQPQHF. CDR3 DNA sequence: TGTGCCATCAGTGTCGAGGCAGGCCCGGGGGGTCAGCCCCAGCATTTT.

The chain has TRBV5-1 and TRBJ2-1; TRBD2 matches 12 bases. Germline V gene lookup returns CDR1 SGHRS and CDR2 YFSETQ. CDR3 length equals 15 residues. Trimming removed 5 bases from V and 9 bases from J; junction bases left unmatched: 9. CDR3 DNA: TGCGCCAGCAGTCGAGAGACTAGCGGGAGTTTTGAGCAGTTCTTC. This gives the protein CASSRETSGSFEQFF.

The chain joins TRBV5-1 to TRBJ2-7, with D possibly matching TRBD2 (6 bases). CDR3 size: 18 residues. CDR1 and CDR2 from the germline V gene are SGHRS and YFSETQ. The CDR3 DNA sequence: TGCACAAACCCATTTCGGGGCGGGGTTGAAGGAAAGTATTACGAGCAGTACTTC. It codes for CTNPFRGGVEGKYYEQYF.

In its sample, this clone was seen a few times. The chain uses TRBV29-1 and TRBJ1-1, with D maybe TRBD1 (6 bases). The germline CDR1 and CDR2 sequences are SQVTM and ANQGSEA. V lost 8 bases and J lost 0, with 16 bases in between. CDR3 length: 14 amino acids. CDR3 in DNA: TGCAGCCCGAGACAGGACCTAGTGAACACTGAAGCTTTCTTT. It codes for CSPRQDLVNTEAFF. The whole variable domain, remainder taken from reference TRBV29-1 and TRBJ1-1, is SAVISQKPSRDICQRGTSLTIQCQVDSQVTMMFWYRQQPGQSLTLIATANQGSEATYESGFVIDKFPISRPNLTFSTLTVSNMSPEDSSIYLCSPRQDLVNTEAFFGQGTRLTVV.

The chain joins TRBV7-3 to TRBJ2-5, with 8 bases matching TRBD2. Germline CDR1 reads SGHTA; CDR2 reads FQGTGA. Trimming cost V 5 bases and J 1 base; bases outside gene matches: 6. This CDR3 region has 15 residues. This CDR3 is CASSRGGGPQETQYF. CDR3 in DNA: TGTGCCAGCAGCCGCGGCGGGGGGCCCCAAGAGACCCAGTACTTC.

This chain joins TRBV30 and TRBJ1-1; D uncertain. The V end was cut by 8 bases, the J end by 0 bases, with 1 base between. The CDR3 has 9 residues. Germline CDR1 is GTSNPN and CDR2 is SVGIG (reference sequence). The CDR3 spells CAVNTEAFF. CDR3 nucleotides: TGTGCCGTGAACACTGAAGCTTTCTTT.

The rearrangement joins TRBV19 to TRBJ2-5; D is uncertain. Per the germline V gene, CDR1 is LNHDA and CDR2 is SQIVND (reference sequence). The CDR3 has 11 amino acids. V shed 10 bases and J shed 5 bases, with 11 bases lying between them. The CDR3 region is CATSAWETQYF. CDR3 DNA sequence: TGTGCCACCTCGGCGTGGGAGACCCAGTACTTC.

To note about this clone: This CDR3 is also generated by other DNA sequences in the sample. The genes are TRBV20-1 and TRBJ2-7; 7 bases are shared with TRBD1. Germline V CDR1 and CDR2: DFQATT, SNEGSKA (reference sequence). V shed 6 bases and J 4 bases; nucleotides not matched to a gene: 3. The CDR3 contains 11 residues. CDR3 sequence: CSANRGYEQYF. CDR3 DNA: TGCAGTGCGAACAGGGGTTACGAGCAGTACTTC.

The chain is built from TRBV2 and TRBJ2-5; 8 bases match TRBD1. J was trimmed by 2 bases and V by 2 bases; bases with no gene match: 10. CDR3 length equals 17 residues. Germline V CDR1 and CDR2: SNHLY, FYNNEI. The CDR3 DNA reads TGTGCCAGCAGTGAATGGGTTCAGGGGGCCACGCAAGAGACCCAGTACTTC. Translated, it gives CASSEWVQGATQETQYF.

The chain joins TRBV6-5 to TRBJ2-3; 9 nucleotides align to TRBD2. The CDR3 spans 16 residues. Germline CDR1 is MNHEY and CDR2 is SVGAGI. V shed 0 bases, J shed 6 bases, and the junction held 7 bases outside the gene matches. CDR3 sequence (DNA): TGTGCCAGCAGTTACTCGGGCGGGAGGGCCATGGATACGCAGTATTTT. It is translated as CASSYSGGRAMDTQYF.

The rearrangement joins TRBV27 to TRBJ2-2, with D hard to call. The CDR3 runs 15 residues. CDR1 MNHEY and CDR2 SMNVEV come from the germline V gene (reference sequence). V lost 6 bases to trimming and J lost 7 bases, with 18 bases between them. In nucleotides, the CDR3 is TGTGCCAGCAGACTACTTGGGAACAACCTCGGGGAGCTGTTTTTT. It is translated as CASRLLGNNLGELFF.

As to this clone: The same CDR3 arises from other DNA sequences in this sample as well. The rearrangement joins TRBV18 to TRBJ1-2, with unresolved D. V was cut by 3 bases and J by 2 bases, with 4 bases left in between. The CDR3 is 12 amino acids. Germline CDR1 KGHSH, CDR2 LQKENI. The CDR3 reads CASSPNNYGYTF. The CDR3 DNA is TGTGCCAGCTCACCGAACAACTATGGCTACACCTTC.

The V call is TRBV5-1, the J call TRBJ2-3; the match to TRBD2 covers 13 bases. This CDR3 has 19 residues. Germline-derived CDR1 and CDR2 are SGHRS and YFSETQ. Germline trimming cut 2 bases from V and 3 bases from J; bases unmatched to any gene: 12. CDR3 coding DNA: TGCGCCAGCAGCTTTACTAGCGGGAGGGACTTAAGAGCGACAGATACGCAGTATTTT. Its protein is CASSFTSGRDLRATDTQYF.

The V gene is TRBV5-1, the J gene TRBJ2-7; D perhaps matches TRBD2 (6 bases). This CDR3 contains 17 residues. Germline lookup yields CDR1 SGHRS and CDR2 YFSETQ. The V gene lost 4 bases and the J gene lost 2 bases, with 22 bases spanning the gap. CDR3 nucleotides: TGCGCCAGCAGCCCCGGATTTGTGGAGGGGTCCCCCTACGAGCAGTACTTC. This sequence encodes CASSPGFVEGSPYEQYF. Full variable domain (missing parts from reference TRBV5-1 and TRBJ2-7): KAGVTQTPRYLIKTRGQQVTLSCSPISGHRSVSWYQQTPGQGLQFLFEYFSETQRNKGNFPGRFSGRQFSNSRSEMNVSTLELGDSALYLCASSPGFVEGSPYEQYFGPGTRLTVT.

This chain uses TRBV5-6 with TRBJ1-1; no clear D. The germline CDR1 and CDR2 sequences are SGHDT and YYEEEE. Trimming took off 4 bases at V and 1 base at J, with 8 bases between the two ends. This CDR3 comprises 13 residues. DNA of the CDR3: TGTGCCAGCAGCCTACCAGAGAACACTGAAGCTTTCTTT. Translating it yields CASSLPENTEAFF.